This T cell receptor (beta chain) was sequenced in a study of T-cell memory formation after mild COVID-19. 5'RACE with constant-segment primers yielded barcoded, UMI-tagged TCR alpha and TCR beta cDNA libraries. TCRdb reprocessed the 5' RACE reads with MiXCR, giving one entry per CDR3 protein. The table records about 320,000 distinct CDR3 sequences, 14% of them present only once. To note about this clonotype: The antigen remains undetermined.

CDR1 is LNHDA, CDR2 SQIVND, per germline (reference sequence). The CDR3 contains 14 residues. The V and J ends lost 4 bases and 1 base respectively, with 10 bases between them. General study findings and limits: Clones which contracted sat mainly in CM and EM if CD4+, and in EMRA if CD8+. Prior to infection, memory already included some responding clones, suggesting cross-reactive memory joined. While clones contracting from day 15 to 85 were balanced between CD4 and CD8, later expanders leaned CD4+.

This clonotype was sampled from a man in his late teens or twenties who had mild COVID-19 (a few samples of this study predate the infection). Cell type and time point are not known. This chain connects TRBV19 to TRBJ1-1, with D uncertain. Source material: PBMCs or a T cell subset sorted from them (not recorded which). The CDR3 loop is CASSTPPENTEAFF. DNA for the CDR3: TGTGCCAGTAGTACCCCGCCAGAGAACACTGAAGCTTTCTTT.